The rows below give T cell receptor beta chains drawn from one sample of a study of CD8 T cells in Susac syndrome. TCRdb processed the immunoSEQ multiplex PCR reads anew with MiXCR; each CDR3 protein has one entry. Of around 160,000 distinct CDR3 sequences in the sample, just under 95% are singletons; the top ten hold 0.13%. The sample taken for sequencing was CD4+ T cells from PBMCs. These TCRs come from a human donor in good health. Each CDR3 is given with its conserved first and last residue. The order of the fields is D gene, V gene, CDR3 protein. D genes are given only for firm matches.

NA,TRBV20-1,CSARDFNPRLSHSPLHF
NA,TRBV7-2,CASSVDRNSPLHF
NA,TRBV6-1,CASSQPGLGESPLHF
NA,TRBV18,CASSPPSREDEQFF
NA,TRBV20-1,CSAGGRGQPQHF
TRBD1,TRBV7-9,CASSTIPTGRRDTEAFF
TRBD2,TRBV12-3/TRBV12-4,CASSARLAIGETQYF
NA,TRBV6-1,CASSQGNIQYF
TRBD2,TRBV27,CASSLRLARGYNEQFF
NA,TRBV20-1,CSAPTGQDTEAFF
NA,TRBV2,CASSPGDIRETQYF
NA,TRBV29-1,CSALRGLGDEQYF
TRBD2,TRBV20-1,CSAATSGYTDTQYF
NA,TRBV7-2,CASSRDLGTDTQYF
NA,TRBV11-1,CASSFPGARSPLHF
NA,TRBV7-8,CASSGGQGNTIYF
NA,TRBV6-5,CASSKRRGSSYEQYF
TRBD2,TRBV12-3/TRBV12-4,CASTIPGLGTDTQYF
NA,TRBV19,CARLRLHGTEAFF
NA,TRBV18,CASSPPGTAGYGYTF
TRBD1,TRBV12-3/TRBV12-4,CASTPTGLFTEAFF
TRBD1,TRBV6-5,CASSSTRQGGYTF